The rows below give T cell receptor beta chains drawn from one sample of a study of cytomegalovirus exposure and HLA in healthy donors. Method: immunoSEQ multiplex PCR; TCRdb's copy keeps in-frame clones and lacks some. The repertoire includes roughly 200,000 clones, roughly 85% of them detected once, and 2.3% sits in the top ten. The sample taken for sequencing was PBMCs. The receptors were sampled from a woman aged 45-60 years in good health and CMV-seronegative. The CDR3 runs from the conserved cysteine through the conserved F or W. A D gene is named only where the DNA matches it firmly. Only some rows state a clone size, as once, few, many or a class for expanded clones.

CDR3aa: CASSLQETQYF
CDR3nt: TGTGCCAGCAGCCTACAAGAGACCCAGTACTTC
v_gene: TRBV11-1
len: 11
d_gene: NA
abundance: once
j_gene: TRBJ2-5

CDR3aa: CASNWGRASTQRFYNEQFF
CDR3nt: TGCGCCAGCAACTGGGGGAGGGCCTCTACACAACGATTCTACAATGAGCAGTTCTTC
v_gene: TRBV5-1
len: 19
d_gene: TRBD2
abundance: once
j_gene: TRBJ2-1

CDR3aa: CATSWTSGSNEQYF
CDR3nt: TGCGCCACCTCGTGGACTAGCGGGAGCAACGAGCAGTACTTC
v_gene: TRBV5-1
len: 14
d_gene: TRBD2
abundance: NA
j_gene: TRBJ2-7

CDR3aa: CASRRAGGRNFGYTF
CDR3nt: TGTGCCAGCAGGAGAGCCGGAGGGCGGAATTTTGGCTACACCTTC
v_gene: TRBV6-1
len: 15
d_gene: NA
abundance: NA
j_gene: TRBJ1-2

CDR3aa: CASRTGLAGGDEQYF
CDR3nt: TGTGCCAGCAGAACGGGACTAGCGGGAGGGGACGAGCAGTACTTC
v_gene: TRBV28
len: 15
d_gene: TRBD2
abundance: NA
j_gene: TRBJ2-7

CDR3aa: CASSLTKLQGREKLFF
CDR3nt: TGTGCCAGCTCACTTACGAAATTACAGGGTCGTGAAAAACTGTTTTTT
v_gene: TRBV18
len: 16
d_gene: NA
abundance: NA
j_gene: TRBJ1-4

CDR3aa: CASSSGPGSDTEAFF
CDR3nt: TGTGCCAGCAGTTCTGGACCGGGAAGTGACACTGAAGCTTTCTTT
v_gene: TRBV6-5
len: 15
d_gene: NA
abundance: NA
j_gene: TRBJ1-1

CDR3aa: CASSARDRGNQPQHF
CDR3nt: TGTGCCAGCAGTGCCCGGGACAGGGGGAATCAGCCCCAGCATTTT
v_gene: TRBV27
len: 15
d_gene: TRBD1
abundance: NA
j_gene: TRBJ1-5

CDR3aa: CASTARGLLYNEQFF
CDR3nt: TGTGCCAGCACCGCCCGCGGACTCCTGTACAATGAGCAGTTCTTC
v_gene: TRBV6-5
len: 15
d_gene: NA
abundance: NA
j_gene: TRBJ2-1

CDR3aa: CASSIRRGSYGYTF
CDR3nt: TGTGCCAGCTCTATAAGGCGGGGGAGCTATGGCTACACCTTC
v_gene: TRBV6-5
len: 14
d_gene: NA
abundance: NA
j_gene: TRBJ1-2

CDR3aa: CASSARTGGNTGELFF
CDR3nt: TGTGCCAGCAGCGCGCGGACAGGGGGAAACACCGGGGAGCTGTTTTTT
v_gene: TRBV11-3
len: 16
d_gene: TRBD1
abundance: NA
j_gene: TRBJ2-2

CDR3aa: CASSLIYRVGNTEAFF
CDR3nt: TGTGCCAGCAGCTTAATCTACAGGGTGGGGAACACTGAAGCTTTCTTT
v_gene: TRBV7-8
len: 16
d_gene: NA
abundance: NA
j_gene: TRBJ1-1

CDR3aa: CASSLREQGAYGYTF
CDR3nt: TGTGCCAGCAGTTTAAGGGAACAGGGGGCCTATGGCTACACCTTC
v_gene: TRBV28
len: 15
d_gene: TRBD1
abundance: NA
j_gene: TRBJ1-2

CDR3aa: CASRITGEFNQPQHF
CDR3nt: TGTGCCAGCAGAATAACAGGGGAATTCAATCAGCCCCAGCATTTT
v_gene: TRBV6-5
len: 15
d_gene: TRBD1
abundance: once
j_gene: TRBJ1-5

CDR3aa: CASSPYLAQRSNQPQHF
CDR3nt: TGTGCCAGCTCACCTTATTTGGCACAGCGGAGCAATCAGCCCCAGCATTTT
v_gene: TRBV18
len: 17
d_gene: NA
abundance: few
j_gene: TRBJ1-5

CDR3aa: CASSYYGQGDYGYTF
CDR3nt: TGCGCCAGCAGCTACTATGGACAGGGCGACTATGGCTACACCTTC
v_gene: TRBV5-1
len: 15
d_gene: TRBD1
abundance: NA
j_gene: TRBJ1-2

CDR3aa: CASSVRPGTGDYGYTF
CDR3nt: TGTGCCAGCAGCGTTAGACCCGGGACAGGGGACTATGGCTACACCTTC
v_gene: TRBV21-1
len: 16
d_gene: NA
abundance: NA
j_gene: TRBJ1-2

CDR3aa: CASSPNRILAKNIQYF
CDR3nt: TGTGCCAGCAGCCCCAACAGGATACTAGCCAAAAACATTCAGTACTTC
v_gene: TRBV7-8
len: 16
d_gene: NA
abundance: NA
j_gene: TRBJ2-4

CDR3aa: CATRDRTNTEAFF
CDR3nt: TGTGCCACGAGGGACAGGACGAACACTGAAGCTTTCTTT
v_gene: TRBV10-3
len: 13
d_gene: TRBD1
abundance: NA
j_gene: TRBJ1-1

CDR3aa: CAWSMGTSGSNEQFF
CDR3nt: TGTGCCTGGAGTATGGGGACTAGCGGGAGCAATGAGCAGTTCTTC
v_gene: TRBV30
len: 15
d_gene: TRBD2
abundance: NA
j_gene: TRBJ2-1

CDR3aa: CASNGQGGNQPQHF
CDR3nt: TGTGCCAGCAATGGGCAGGGAGGGAATCAGCCCCAGCATTTT
v_gene: TRBV6-1
len: 14
d_gene: NA
abundance: NA
j_gene: TRBJ1-5

CDR3aa: CASSPGTYNEQFF
CDR3nt: TGTGCCAGCAGTCCCGGGACCTACAATGAGCAGTTCTTC
v_gene: TRBV28
len: 13
d_gene: NA
abundance: NA
j_gene: TRBJ2-1

CDR3aa: CASRPGLAGYYEQYF
CDR3nt: TGTGCCAGCAGGCCGGGACTAGCGGGGTACTACGAGCAGTACTTC
v_gene: TRBV28
len: 15
d_gene: TRBD2
abundance: NA
j_gene: TRBJ2-7

CDR3aa: CASSMIPFDNNEQFF
CDR3nt: TGTGCCAGCAGCATGATACCTTTCGACAACAATGAGCAGTTCTTC
v_gene: TRBV11-2
len: 15
d_gene: NA
abundance: NA
j_gene: TRBJ2-1

CDR3aa: CASRNIRDSYGYTF
CDR3nt: TGTGCCAGCAGAAATATCCGGGACAGCTATGGCTACACCTTC
v_gene: TRBV27
len: 14
d_gene: TRBD1
abundance: NA
j_gene: TRBJ1-2

CDR3aa: CASSFRGSRGAFF
CDR3nt: TGTGCCAGCAGTTTCCGGGGGAGCCGGGGAGCTTTCTTT
v_gene: TRBV28
len: 13
d_gene: NA
abundance: few
j_gene: TRBJ1-1

CDR3aa: CASSCEKRKASYEQYF
CDR3nt: TGTGCCAGCAGTTGCGAGAAGCGAAAAGCATCCTACGAGCAGTACTTC
v_gene: TRBV6-5
len: 16
d_gene: NA
abundance: NA
j_gene: TRBJ2-7

CDR3aa: CASSVTSAQETQYF
CDR3nt: TGCGCCAGCAGCGTAACTAGCGCCCAAGAGACCCAGTACTTC
v_gene: TRBV5-1
len: 14
d_gene: TRBD2
abundance: NA
j_gene: TRBJ2-5

CDR3aa: CASSRGTRNSGNTIYF
CDR3nt: TGTGCCAGCTCTCGAGGGACACGCAACTCTGGAAACACCATATATTTT
v_gene: TRBV7-2
len: 16
d_gene: NA
abundance: NA
j_gene: TRBJ1-3

CDR3aa: CASSFRGENTEAFF
CDR3nt: TGTGCCAGCAGTTTCAGGGGTGAGAACACTGAAGCTTTCTTT
v_gene: TRBV27
len: 14
d_gene: NA
abundance: NA
j_gene: TRBJ1-1

CDR3aa: CASSGGHQPQHF
CDR3nt: TGTGCCAGCAGTGGAGGGCATCAGCCCCAGCATTTT
v_gene: TRBV27
len: 12
d_gene: NA
abundance: NA
j_gene: TRBJ1-5

CDR3aa: CASIPLTRGGHTEAFF
CDR3nt: TGTGCCAGTATTCCCCTGACCAGGGGAGGGCACACTGAAGCTTTCTTT
v_gene: TRBV19
len: 16
d_gene: NA
abundance: NA
j_gene: TRBJ1-1

CDR3aa: CASSLAVSSYNEQFF
CDR3nt: TGTGCCAGCAGCTTGGCGGTAAGCTCCTACAATGAGCAGTTCTTC
v_gene: TRBV5-5
len: 15
d_gene: NA
abundance: NA
j_gene: TRBJ2-1

CDR3aa: CASSFQRSGSHNEQFF
CDR3nt: TGTGCCAGCAGTTTTCAGCGGTCGGGAAGTCACAATGAGCAGTTCTTC
v_gene: TRBV28
len: 16
d_gene: NA
abundance: NA
j_gene: TRBJ2-1

CDR3aa: CASSGGLAGVYEQYF
CDR3nt: TGTGCCAGCAGCGGGGGACTAGCGGGAGTCTACGAGCAGTACTTC
v_gene: TRBV11-2
len: 15
d_gene: TRBD2
abundance: NA
j_gene: TRBJ2-7

CDR3aa: CASRETGSHYGYTF
CDR3nt: TGTGCCAGCAGAGAGACAGGATCGCACTATGGCTACACCTTC
v_gene: TRBV28
len: 14
d_gene: NA
abundance: NA
j_gene: TRBJ1-2

CDR3aa: CASSLAIDNEQFF
CDR3nt: TGCGCCAGCAGCTTGGCGATAGACAATGAGCAGTTCTTC
v_gene: TRBV5-1
len: 13
d_gene: NA
abundance: NA
j_gene: TRBJ2-1

CDR3aa: CASSIVLTYTDTQYF
CDR3nt: TGTGCCAGTAGTATCGTCCTAACCTACACAGATACGCAGTATTTT
v_gene: TRBV19
len: 15
d_gene: NA
abundance: NA
j_gene: TRBJ2-3

CDR3aa: CASSFEGLAKNIQYF
CDR3nt: TGCGCCAGCAGCTTTGAGGGACTAGCCAAAAACATTCAGTACTTC
v_gene: TRBV5-1
len: 15
d_gene: NA
abundance: few
j_gene: TRBJ2-4

CDR3aa: CASSQSGLPYEQYF
CDR3nt: TGCGCCAGCAGCCAAAGTGGACTACCCTACGAGCAGTACTTC
v_gene: TRBV5-1
len: 14
d_gene: NA
abundance: NA
j_gene: TRBJ2-7

CDR3aa: CASSATRGFVLQQYF
CDR3nt: TGCGCCAGCAGCGCGACCAGGGGATTTGTCCTTCAGCAGTACTTC
v_gene: TRBV5-1
len: 15
d_gene: NA
abundance: NA
j_gene: TRBJ2-7

CDR3aa: CASSVPRVAGDMNEQFF
CDR3nt: TGTGCCAGCAGTGTCCCCCGGGTAGCGGGAGATATGAATGAGCAGTTCTTC
v_gene: TRBV6-1
len: 17
d_gene: TRBD2
abundance: NA
j_gene: TRBJ2-1

CDR3aa: CASSLGTDPELQYF
CDR3nt: TGTGCCAGCAGCTTAGGGACAGACCCAGAGCTTCAGTACTTC
v_gene: TRBV7-9
len: 14
d_gene: NA
abundance: NA
j_gene: TRBJ2-4

CDR3aa: CASSFGPQGSGNTIYF
CDR3nt: TGTGCCAGCAGCTTCGGTCCGCAGGGTTCTGGAAACACCATATATTTT
v_gene: TRBV13
len: 16
d_gene: NA
abundance: NA
j_gene: TRBJ1-3

CDR3aa: CASSTRTGGELFF
CDR3nt: TGCGCCAGCAGCACCCGAACTGGCGGGGAGCTGTTTTTT
v_gene: TRBV5-1
len: 13
d_gene: NA
abundance: NA
j_gene: TRBJ2-2

CDR3aa: CASSERLAGAYNEQFF
CDR3nt: TGTGCCAGCAGTGAGAGGCTAGCGGGAGCTTACAATGAGCAGTTCTTC
v_gene: TRBV2
len: 16
d_gene: TRBD2
abundance: few
j_gene: TRBJ2-1

CDR3aa: CASNRDRSTGELFF
CDR3nt: TGTGCCAGCAACCGGGACAGAAGCACCGGGGAGCTGTTTTTT
v_gene: TRBV6-6
len: 14
d_gene: TRBD1
abundance: NA
j_gene: TRBJ2-2

CDR3aa: CASSSSSYEQYF
CDR3nt: TGTGCCAGTAGTTCCTCCTCCTACGAGCAGTACTTC
v_gene: TRBV19
len: 12
d_gene: NA
abundance: NA
j_gene: TRBJ2-7

CDR3aa: CASSRERGSYEQYF
CDR3nt: TGTGCCAGCAGCCGGGAGCGGGGCTCCTACGAGCAGTACTTC
v_gene: TRBV11-2
len: 14
d_gene: TRBD2
abundance: few
j_gene: TRBJ2-7

CDR3aa: CASRQNVRAFF
CDR3nt: TGTGCCAGCAGGCAAAATGTTAGAGCTTTCTTT
v_gene: TRBV6-5
len: 11
d_gene: NA
abundance: NA
j_gene: TRBJ1-1

CDR3aa: CASSTTGDQPQHF
CDR3nt: TGTGCCAGTAGTACGACAGGGGACCAGCCCCAGCATTTT
v_gene: TRBV19
len: 13
d_gene: TRBD1
abundance: NA
j_gene: TRBJ1-5

CDR3aa: CASSLDYNEQYF
CDR3nt: TGTGCCAGCAGTTTGGACTATAACGAGCAGTACTTC
v_gene: TRBV28
len: 12
d_gene: NA
abundance: NA
j_gene: TRBJ2-7